The source of this T cell receptor beta chain is a study of blood T cell repertoires in COVID-19. Across the study: Sites across the United States, Italy and Spain contributed samples from acute and convalescent COVID-19. The analysed material was cDNA or gDNA that came from T cells, B-cell-depleted T cells, or PBMCs.

Assay: immunoSEQ multiplex PCR; the TCRdb copy retains only in-frame clones and omits some. Of 150,000 to 200,000 clones listed, approximately 85% are singletons. This CDR3 has 13 residues. In germline, CDR1 is KGHSH, CDR2 LQKENI. Trimming left V 5 bases short and J 5 bases short, with 10 bases between. The sample was peripheral blood. This TCR derives from a human donor with active or convalescent COVID-19. The donor label of this sample is uncertain. The chain combines TRBV18 with TRBJ2-1; tentatively, D is TRBD2 (6 bases). The CDR3 spells CASSTGVDNEQFF. The CDR3 DNA follows: TGTGCCAGCTCAACGGGAGTGGACAATGAGCAGTTCTTC.